This TCR beta chain was sequenced for a study of blood T cell repertoires in COVID-19. The overall study: Sources were T cells, B-cell-depleted T cells, or PBMCs; the material itself was cDNA or gDNA.

Original analysis: It was from reference gene primer amplification that nucleated cell counts were estimated. Sequenced by immunoSEQ multiplex PCR; TCRdb stores in-frame clones only, minus some. V, J and clone size reflect that table, while D and trimming were determined from the DNA. The top ten hold 1% of the sample, which has 300,000 or so clones, around 87% seen once. Germline CDR1 reads GTSNPN; CDR2 reads SVGIG (reference sequence). CDR3 size: 15 residues. V shed 7 bases, J shed 7 bases, and the junction held 9 bases outside the gene matches. Sequenced input: peripheral blood. The chain links TRBV30 to TRBJ2-1; 14 positions agree with TRBD2. This clonotype originated in a middle-aged man with active or convalescent COVID-19. The CDR3: CASSIGLAGGNEQFF. The CDR3 DNA is TGTGCCTCCAGTATAGGACTAGCGGGGGGTAATGAGCAGTTCTTC.